This T cell receptor beta chain was captured by sequencing in a study of T cell repertoires in cytomegalovirus infection. Across the study: Public TCR beta signatures were indicative of both CMV infection and a matching HLA type.

Concerning this clonotype itself: At one end the junction does not follow the germline gene, possibly because of a read error.

TCRdb passed the reads through MiXCR, listing each CDR3 protein once. The data show roughly 600,000 distinct CDR3 sequences, with roughly 24% seen just once and 8% held by the top ten. The origin of this receptor is a human donor in good health (CMV status not recorded). Some clones in this sample may be carry-over from other donors' samples. Material: CD8+ T cells from PBMCs.

CDR3 in amino acids: CATSEAPRDYGYTF. CDR3 coding DNA: TGTGCCACCAGTGAAGCCCCTAGAGACTATGGCTACACCTTC. This sequence joins TRBV10-3 and TRBJ1-2, with D hard to call. Germline lookup yields CDR1 ENHRY and CDR2 SYGVKD. The length of the CDR3 is 14 residues.